Each of the 13 T cell receptor beta chains below was sequenced from the same sample in a study of blood T cell repertoires in COVID-19. Data came from immunoSEQ multiplex PCR; TCRdb stores just in-frame clones and leaves some out. The data hold about 370,000 clones, with 75% to 90% observed a single time. Sequenced: PBMCs or T cells enriched from blood (not recorded which). Every receptor here comes from a man aged 18 to 30 who had recovered from COVID-19.

The chain is built from TRBV13 and TRBJ1-1; D is unclear. Between the trimmed V and J ends, which lost 6 bases and 5 bases, there was a span of 16 bases. The CDR3 extends over 14 amino acids. CDR1 and CDR2 (germline): PRHDT, FYEKMQ (reference sequence). CDR3 sequence reads: CASRAWGGGTEAFF. The DNA for the CDR3 is TGTGCCAGCAGAGCATGGGGAGGAGGTACTGAAGCTTTCTTT.

This clone appeared once. The rearrangement links TRBV3-1 (or the pseudogene TRBV3-2) to TRBJ1-5, with 9 bases identical to TRBD1. Trimming took 4 bases from V and 4 from J; bases not matched to a gene: 2. CDR1 is LGHDT, CDR2 YNNKEL, per germline (reference sequence). The CDR3 is 14 residues long. CDR3: CASSPGQGNQPQHF. The CDR3 nucleotides read TGTGCCAGCAGCCCCGGACAGGGGAATCAGCCCCAGCATTTT.

The J gene is TRBJ1-1, the V gene TRBV6-1; TRBD1 matches 8 bases. The CDR3 runs 15 residues. V dropped 1 base and J dropped 5; count of bases not matched to a gene: 6. CDR1 and CDR2 (germline): MNHNS, SASEGT. CDR3 bases: TGTGCCAGCAGTGAAGAAGGGACAGGTCGGACTGAAGCTTTCTTT. Protein: CASSEEGTGRTEAFF.

The chain has TRBV19 and TRBJ1-6, with D unclear. From germline, CDR1 is LNHDA and CDR2 SQIVND (reference sequence). The CDR3 spans 16 residues. V lost 3 bases and J lost 6, with 15 bases in between. CDR3 protein: CASSIRGQQLNSPLHF. CDR3 coding DNA: TGTGCCAGTAGTATTCGAGGGCAGCAACTTAATTCACCCCTCCACTTT.

This clone was observed a single time. V gene TRBV5-5 combines with J gene TRBJ1-4; D is perhaps TRBD1 (6 bases). V was cut by 3 bases and J by 3 bases, with 12 bases left in between. This CDR3 comprises 15 residues. Germline CDR1 is SGHKS and CDR2 is YYEKEE (reference sequence). The CDR3 nucleotides are TGTGCCAGCAGCTGGGCAGGGGTCCCTAATGAAAAACTGTTTTTT. Its translation: CASSWAGVPNEKLFF.

The V call is TRBV25-1, the J call TRBJ1-1, with 7 nucleotides matching TRBD1. Germline V gives CDR1 MGHDK, CDR2 SYGVNS. The V segment lost 6 bases and the J segment 6 bases; nucleotides outside the gene matches: 10. The CDR3 is 14 amino acids. CDR3 region: CASRQAGTAPEAFF. CDR3 DNA: TGTGCCAGCAGACAAGCCGGGACAGCCCCTGAAGCTTTCTTT.

J is TRBJ2-2 and V is TRBV9, with 9 bases aligning to TRBD1. This CDR3 is 16 amino acids long. The germline CDR1 and CDR2 sequences are SGDLS and YYNGEE. The V and J ends lost 2 bases and 6 bases, in that order; junction bases with no gene match: 8. DNA for the CDR3: TGTGCCAGCAGCGTTAGGGGACAGGGAGGGTCCGGGGAGCTGTTTTTT. Its translation is CASSVRGQGGSGELFF.

The rearrangement joins TRBV3-1 (or the pseudogene TRBV3-2) to TRBJ2-5; D is perhaps TRBD2 (6 bases). This CDR3 is 16 amino acids long. The V gene lost 2 bases and the J gene lost 5 bases, with 18 bases spanning the gap. CDR1 and CDR2 (germline): LGHDT, YNNKEL (reference sequence). CDR3: CASSQTPRRAEETQYF. DNA of the CDR3: TGTGCCAGCAGCCAAACGCCAAGGAGGGCCGAGGAGACCCAGTACTTC.

V gene TRBV28 combines with J gene TRBJ1-3; possible D gene TRBD1, 5 bases. Germline V gene lookup returns CDR1 MDHEN and CDR2 SYDVKM. This CDR3 spans 16 amino acids. V lost 6 bases to trimming and J lost 0 bases, with 15 bases between them. The CDR3 spells CASSLLDTYSGNTIYF. The CDR3 DNA sequence: TGTGCCAGCAGCCTATTGGACACTTACTCTGGAAACACCATATATTTT.

This clone came up a few times. In DNA, the CDR3 is TGCAGTGCTAGTAACAGGTTATCCTACGAGCAGTACTTC. Amino acids: CSASNRLSYEQYF. The gene calls are TRBV20-1 and TRBJ2-7; a weak D match, TRBD1 (5 bases). Trimming took off 3 bases at V and 1 base at J, with 10 bases between the two ends. The germline V gene has CDR1 DFQATT and CDR2 SNEGSKA (reference sequence). The CDR3 contains 13 residues.

The chain employs TRBV10-3 and TRBJ2-7; TRBD1 matches 9 bases. J gave up 4 bases and V 7 bases, and 11 bases lay outside the gene matches. CDR3 length: 15 amino acids. The germline V gene has CDR1 ENHRY and CDR2 SYGVKD. CDR3 region: CAIMTPGQGAYEQYF. The CDR3 region has the DNA TGTGCCATCATGACCCCGGGACAGGGAGCATACGAGCAGTACTTC.

This clone appeared a single time. CDR3 loop: CASSPWTGQWEKLFF. CDR3 bases: TGCGCCAGCAGCCCCTGGACAGGGCAATGGGAAAAACTGTTTTTT. The chain employs TRBV5-1 and TRBJ1-4, with TRBD1 identical over 8 bases. The junction had 10 bases not matched to a gene; V was cut back by 4 bases and J by 8 bases. There are 15 residues in the CDR3. Germline V gene lookup returns CDR1 SGHRS and CDR2 YFSETQ.

This clone was found a few times. This rearrangement joins TRBV3-1 (or the pseudogene TRBV3-2) to TRBJ1-2, with D tentatively TRBD1 (6 bases). Germline CDR1 reads LGHDT; CDR2 reads YNNKEL (reference sequence). V was trimmed by 4 bases and J by 1 base, leaving 13 bases between them. The CDR3 extends over 15 amino acids. CDR3 DNA sequence: TGTGCCAGCAGCCCCCTGGACAGAATTAACTATGGCTACACCTTC. It specifies CASSPLDRINYGYTF.